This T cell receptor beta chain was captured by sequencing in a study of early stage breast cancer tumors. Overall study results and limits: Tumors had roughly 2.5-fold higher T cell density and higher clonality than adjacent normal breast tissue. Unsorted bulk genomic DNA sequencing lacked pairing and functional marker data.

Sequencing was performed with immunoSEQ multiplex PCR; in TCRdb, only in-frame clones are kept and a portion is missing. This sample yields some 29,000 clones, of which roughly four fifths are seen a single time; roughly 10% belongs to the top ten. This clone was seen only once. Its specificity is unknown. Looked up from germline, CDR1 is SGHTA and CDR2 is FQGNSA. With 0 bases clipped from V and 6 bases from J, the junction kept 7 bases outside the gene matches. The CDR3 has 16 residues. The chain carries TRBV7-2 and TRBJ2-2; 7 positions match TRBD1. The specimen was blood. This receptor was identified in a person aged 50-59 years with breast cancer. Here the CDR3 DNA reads TGTGCCAGCAGCTTAGCGGTAGGGGGCGCCGCCGGGGAGCTGTTTTTT. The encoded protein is CASSLAVGGAAGELFF.